The clone carrying this T cell receptor beta chain was detected a few times. Its antigen is unknown. The source of the sample is a study of beta chain features in type 1 diabetes. General study points: Among patients with Type 1 diabetes, TCRB CDR3s were moderately but significantly shorter in every one of the four CD4+ subsets.

Expressed TCRB transcripts were sequenced because the isolated RNA had all been reverse transcribed beforehand. The read count averaged about 3.57 million across naive, central memory and regulatory T cell samples. The method was immunoSEQ multiplex PCR; TCRdb's version includes in-frame clones alone and lacks a portion of them. The data contain just over 450,000 clones, 25% to 35% of them singletons. With V trimmed by 5 bases and J by 0 bases, 9 bases remained unmatched. This CDR3 is built from 16 residues. The germline V gene has CDR1 GTSNPN and CDR2 SVGIG (reference sequence). The V and J genes are TRBV30 and TRBJ2-5; 10 bases match TRBD2. The sequence was obtained from a man aged 18 to 35 in good health. The sequencing sample was made of naive CD4+ T cells from blood. This chain's CDR3 is CAWATGTSVYQETQYF. In DNA, the CDR3 is TGTGCCTGGGCAACTGGGACTAGCGTATACCAAGAGACCCAGTACTTC.